This T cell receptor (beta chain) was identified in a study of T cells in Graves' hyperthyroidism and ophthalmopathy (dated by TCRdb to the late 2010s). With respect to the entire study: Peripheral blood was collected at initial diagnosis, before any treatment. TCR V-J signatures able to tell the groups apart were searched for in a discovery cohort of about a hundred patients, of whom fewer than 45 had Graves' ophthalmopathy and about 60 had stable Graves' hyperthyroidism. In roughly six Graves' hyperthyroidism patients, the study also compared T-cell repertoires from thyroid tissue with T-cell repertoires from blood. The paper describes TCR Vbeta CDR3 sequencing of 120 to 150 peripheral blood samples, made up of approximately 40 ophthalmopathy patients, roughly 80 hyperthyroidism patients and some 17 progressor patients. For training and testing, the 100 or so patients in the discovery cohort were randomly divided in a 7:3 ratio. Whether ophthalmopathy could be predicted prospectively was tested in an independent validation cohort made up of about 20 hyperthyroidism patients plus 17 patients who later progressed to ophthalmopathy. Following sampling, methimazole starting at 30 mg daily was given to hyperthyroidism patients, and high-dose intravenous methylprednisolone was given to ophthalmopathy patients. General study outcomes and caveats: In validation, the model predicted progression to ophthalmopathy a median of roughly 6.1 months before onset, with roughly 71% sensitivity and roughly 72% specificity. Most expanded thyroid clonotypes (frequency above 0.001) were also detected in blood, suggesting blood repertoires may reflect thyroid immune responses. A 13 V-J signature model separated ophthalmopathy from stable hyperthyroidism, with just over 85% sensitivity and 81% to 83% specificity in cross-validation and 80%/75% in testing. Sample size was not statistically predetermined, and investigators were not blinded to group allocation.

The sample holds a few counts of this clonotype. The antigen it recognizes is unknown. Per-base quality was not reported, and no clone a single base away is much larger than it. The TCR beta CDR3 regions were amplified from the RNA transcripts. For the first round of RT-PCR on the TCR CDR3, the HTBI primer set was used together with the Qiagen OneStep RT-PCR kit. Libraries were constructed in a second round of multiplex PCR, after which size selection and purification were carried out. Libraries were sequenced paired-end with 100 bp reads on an Illumina HiSeq2000. On the study's bioinformatics: SOAPnuke was used to process the raw data, throwing out any read that contained adapters or uncalled bases, had a mean Phred below 15, or lacked an exact constant-primer or identifier match. High-quality paired reads were merged using COPE v1.2.5, and each unique nucleotide sequence was defined as a clonotype. Clonotypes were aligned to IMGT TRBV, TRBD and TRBJ reference segments using MiTCR v1.1. Only V-J combinations with frequency above 0.0001, covering 98% to 99.2% of repertoires, were analysed. The TCS score was defined as F50 (clonal expansion) divided by E x V (chaos), with BLOSUM62-based TCRdist calculated between CDR3 peptides within each V-J. Welch's t-statistics and random forest reduced 500 to 650 V-J features to about 13, which were used in a naive Bayes classifier (R e1071). TCRdb's own reprocessing of the public reads used fastp at Q25 and MiXCR and kept productive beta chains. Rows are unified per CDR3 protein, each entry keeping the most common DNA and genes. The V and J calls come from TCRdb's annotation, not from the publication. The sample profile shows some 440,000 distinct CDR3 sequences; more than 15% of them were found once. Roughly 13% of the sample belongs to the ten largest clones.

V and J are truncated by 7 bases and 1 base respectively, leaving an intervening sequence of 8 bases. CDR3 length: 14 amino acids, cysteine to phenylalanine. Only the CDR3 DNA stays, 42 bases, in frame from base 1. The germline V gene (reference sequence) provides CDR1 MNHEY and CDR2 SMNVEV. Stable Graves' hyperthyroidism was defined as no progression to ophthalmopathy during 18 months of follow-up. Hyperthyroidism patients were aged 18 to 65 years and newly diagnosed, with disease duration of less than 2 months. Any patient with an uncontrolled infection, another autoimmune disease, pregnancy or lactation was excluded. Diagnoses were established on the basis of clinical symptoms, serum thyroxine and TRAb, thyroid ultrasound, and orbital computed tomography. PBMCs were isolated from about 10 ml of fresh peripheral blood by Ficoll-Paque density gradient centrifugation. Trizol reagent was used to extract total RNA, and RNA quality was then checked on an Agilent 2100 Bioanalyzer.

The source material was blood. The origin of this receptor is a woman under 30 with Graves' hyperthyroidism. Here the chain combines TRBV27 and TRBJ2-6, and TRBD1 may be the D gene, going by 5 matching bases. The DNA reads as follows: TGTGCCAGCACCAGGGTATCTGGGGCCAACGTCCTGACTTTC. This is translated as CASTRVSGANVLTF.